The entry that follows covers one TCR beta chain sequence. No antigen is known for it. After extraction with the RNeasy kit, roughly 0.45 to 1 ug of the RNA was reverse transcribed using random hexamers. MiXCR was run by TCRdb on the immunoSEQ multiplex PCR reads, yielding one entry per CDR3 protein. The sample shows 250,000 to 300,000 distinct CDR3 sequences, 70% to 90% of them seen only once. The V end was cut by 8 bases, the J end by 4 bases, with 8 bases between. Germline V lookup: CDR1 ENHRY, CDR2 SYGVKD. The length of the CDR3 is 11 residues. TCR beta sequencing was performed on blood CD8+ and CD4+ T cells. The data stem from a study of CD8 T cells in Susac syndrome. Study-wide results and caveats: As the study acknowledged, the number of individuals who were part of its TCR sequencing and HLA analysis was relatively small.

Input material: CD8+ T cells from PBMCs. The genes are TRBV10-3 and TRBJ1-2, with D perhaps TRBD1 (5 bases). The sequence was collected from a human donor with multiple sclerosis. The CDR3 sequence is CAIGDGYGYTF. The CDR3 coding sequence is TGTGCCATCGGGGACGGCTATGGCTACACCTTC.